The 17 T cell receptor beta chains reported below all come from one sample, sequenced in a study of PD-1 blockade in classical Hodgkin lymphoma. Produced via immunoSEQ multiplex PCR; TCRdb's table is partial and in-frame only. The table lists 50,000 to 85,000 clones, about two thirds of them singletons. All patients relapsed after autologous stem cell transplantation, and brentuximab vedotin exposure varied. The sequencing used peripheral blood mononuclear cells (PBMCs), collected before the second cycle of nivolumab. These receptor sequences come from a human donor with classical Hodgkin lymphoma.

This clone was seen a handful of times. The V and J genes are TRBV6-1 and TRBJ1-2, with D possibly TRBD1 on 6 matching bases. Between the trimmed V and J ends, which lost 2 bases and 13 bases, there was a span of 23 bases. The CDR3 contains 15 residues. The germline CDR1 and CDR2 sequences are MNHNS and SASEGT. CDR3 nucleotide sequence: TGTGCCAGCAGTGAAATATTAGGGGTAGGCAGGGGATGCACCTTC. This encodes CASSEILGVGRGCTF.

This clone was seen only once. The V and J genes are TRBV6-6 and TRBJ1-2; no clear D gene. V gave up 0 bases and J gave up 1 base, with 9 bases separating them. Germline loops: CDR1 MNHNY, CDR2 SVGAGI (reference sequence). This CDR3 is built from 15 residues. The CDR3 DNA reads TGTGCCAGCAGTTACTCGTTAGGGTATAACTATGGCTACACCTTC. Its translation is CASSYSLGYNYGYTF.

The chain combines TRBV27 with TRBJ2-1; a possible D gene is TRBD1 (6 bases). V shed 2 bases and J shed 4 bases, with 15 bases lying between them. The length of the CDR3 is 16 residues. Germline V gives CDR1 MNHEY, CDR2 SMNVEV (reference sequence). CDR3 region: CASSLKFQGRYNEQFF. The CDR3 nucleotides are TGTGCCAGCAGTTTAAAGTTCCAGGGGAGATACAATGAGCAGTTCTTC.

This clone was seen a handful of times. V usage is TRBV29-1 and J usage is TRBJ1-1; maybe TRBD1 (5 bases). V lost 5 bases to trimming and J lost 4 bases, with 11 bases between them. This CDR3 region has 12 residues. Germline CDR1 reads SQVTM; CDR2 reads ANQGSEA. This chain's CDR3 is CSVPTGTTEAFF. The CDR3 DNA reads as TGCAGCGTTCCCACGGGGACCACTGAAGCTTTCTTT.

Only a few counts were recorded for this clone. The chain employs TRBV2 and TRBJ2-7, with 8 positions matching TRBD1. The germline V gene encodes CDR1 SNHLY and CDR2 FYNNEI. The J segment lost 9 bases and the V segment lost 3 bases, leaving 4 bases of the junction unmatched. This CDR3 has 12 amino acids. The CDR3 protein is CASSDLGQGQYF. The CDR3 DNA sequence: TGTGCCAGCAGTGACCTCGGACAGGGGCAGTACTTC.

J is TRBJ2-3 and V is TRBV15, with 7 bases fitting TRBD2. CDR1 and CDR2 from the germline V gene are LNHNV and YYDKDF (reference sequence). Losses at the gene ends were 5 bases for V and 6 bases for J; bases not matched to a gene: 2. The CDR3 has 12 residues. The CDR3 bases are TGTGCCACCAGCGTGCGGGGGGATACGCAGTATTTT. Translation: CATSVRGDTQYF.

J is TRBJ2-1 and V is TRBV9; D call uncertain. V lost 0 bases to trimming and J lost 3 bases, with 10 bases between them. The CDR3 length is 15 residues. Germline V gene sequence: CDR1 SGDLS, CDR2 YYNGEE. The CDR3 nucleotides are TGTGCCAGCAGCGTAGGTGAGACCGACTACAATGAGCAGTTCTTC. It encodes CASSVGETDYNEQFF.

The gene calls are TRBV11-2 and TRBJ2-2; 16 nucleotides agree with TRBD2. CDR3 length equals 19 residues. CDR1 is SGHAT, CDR2 FQNNGV, per germline. Unmatched junction bases numbered 5, after V lost 1 base and J lost 3 bases. This CDR3 is CASSLAGTSGRADTGELFF. The CDR3 DNA reads TGTGCCAGCAGCTTAGCGGGGACTAGCGGGAGGGCCGACACCGGGGAGCTGTTTTTT.

This clone was detected once. V is TRBV27 and J is TRBJ2-5; D possibly uses TRBD1 or TRBD2 (5 bases each). The germline V gene encodes CDR1 MNHEY and CDR2 SMNVEV (reference sequence). The germline V and J ends were trimmed by 4 bases and 2 bases, with 14 bases remaining between them. The CDR3 is 15 amino acids. CDR3 coding DNA: TGTGCCAGCAGTTCCCGGGGACCTAGGCAAGAGACCCAGTACTTC. Amino acids: CASSSRGPRQETQYF.

The chain is built from TRBV6-1 and TRBJ1-1; D remains ambiguous. CDR1 is MNHNS, CDR2 SASEGT, per germline. The CDR3 sequence is 17 residues long. V shed 0 bases and J shed 4 bases, with 18 bases lying between them. The CDR3 region is CASSEADVLEEGTEAFF. Written as DNA, the CDR3 is TGTGCCAGCAGTGAAGCGGATGTTTTAGAGGAAGGCACTGAAGCTTTCTTT.

The gene calls are TRBV27 and TRBJ1-1; TRBD1 is a possible D gene (5 bases). Germline V gene data show CDR1 as MNHEY and CDR2 as SMNVEV (reference sequence). The CDR3 has 14 residues. The V and J ends lost 3 bases and 5 bases respectively, with 13 bases between them. CDR3 in amino acids: CASSFLGGRTEAFF. The CDR3 DNA is TGTGCCAGCAGTTTTCTGGGGGGTAGGACTGAAGCTTTCTTT.

This chain joins TRBV5-1 and TRBJ2-7; the D is unclear. Trimming stripped 0 bases from V and 4 bases from J, with 8 bases between. This CDR3 is 13 amino acids long. The germline V gene has CDR1 SGHRS and CDR2 YFSETQ. In nucleotides, the CDR3 is TGCGCCAGCAGCTTGGGGTCTGGTTACGAGCAGTACTTC. This translates into CASSLGSGYEQYF.

The chain combines TRBV19 with TRBJ1-2, with D hard to call. Germline V CDR1 and CDR2: LNHDA, SQIVND (reference sequence). This CDR3 is 17 amino acids long. V was pared by 5 bases and J by 6 bases, with 25 bases between. The CDR3 bases are TGTGCCAGTAGTCCTCCAGGAGTCGCGGCGCGGCATAATGGCTACACCTTC. Translation: CASSPPGVAARHNGYTF.

This clone was recorded once. The rearrangement links TRBV29-1 to TRBJ1-2; D possibly corresponds to TRBD1 (5 bases). Germline V gives CDR1 SQVTM, CDR2 ANQGSEA. CDR3 size: 13 residues. V dropped 4 bases and J dropped 1 base, with 10 bases sitting between them. As DNA, the CDR3 is TGCAGCGTTGTGGAACAGGTTAACTATGGCTACACCTTC. This translates into CSVVEQVNYGYTF.

The CDR3: CASSGGTGPRFDTQYF. CDR3 nucleotides: TGTGCCAGCAGCGGTGGGACAGGGCCGAGGTTTGATACGCAGTATTTT. The V call is TRBV5-5, the J call TRBJ2-3; 9 bases fit TRBD1. The CDR3 length is 16 residues. The V gene end was trimmed by 4 bases and the J gene end by 6 bases; junction bases not matched to a gene: 12. Looked up from germline, CDR1 is SGHKS and CDR2 is YYEKEE (reference sequence). The variable domain in full, with the rest retrieved from reference TRBV5-5 and TRBJ2-3, is DAGVTQSPTHLIKTRGQQVTLRCSPISGHKSVSWYQQVLGQGPQFIFQYYEKEERGRGNFPDRFSARQFPNYSSELNVNALLLGDSALYLCASSGGTGPRFDTQYFGPGTRLTVL.

This CDR3 reads CASSDLGQGAAKNIQYF. In DNA form, the CDR3 reads TGTGCCAGCAGTGATCTGGGACAGGGGGCCGCCAAAAACATTCAGTACTTC. The chain uses TRBV6-1 and TRBJ2-4; 12 bases are a match to TRBD1. This CDR3 spans 17 amino acids. J lost 1 base, V lost 3 bases, and 4 bases had no gene match. Germline lookup yields CDR1 MNHNS and CDR2 SASEGT.

This chain uses TRBV5-1 with TRBJ2-1; 8 nucleotides align to TRBD2. V gave up 2 bases and J gave up 2 bases; unmatched junction bases: 3. This CDR3 contains 15 residues. Germline values: CDR1 SGHRS, CDR2 YFSETQ. This chain's CDR3 is CASSLAGAAYNEQFF. For the CDR3, the DNA is TGCGCCAGCAGCTTAGCGGGGGCCGCCTACAATGAGCAGTTCTTC.